Listed here are 3 T cell receptor beta chains from one sample, sequenced in a study of T-cell reconstitution after alpha-beta-depleted transplantation in children. The authors prepared the TCRbeta library with unique molecular identifiers. TCRdb independently ran MiXCR on the PCR reads; one entry per CDR3 protein. Of approximately 520,000 distinct CDR3 sequences listed, over 9.5% are singletons. The source was PBMCs, mostly from graft donor cells, collected 180 days after TCRalphabeta/CD19-depleted stem cell transplant. Receptors were obtained from a female patient under 10 years old who had a stem cell transplant for aplastic anemia, so the T cells may come from the graft donor.

The V call is TRBV6-2 or TRBV6-3, the J call TRBJ2-1, with TRBD1 identical over 8 bases. CDR1 and CDR2 (germline): MNHEY, SVGEGT. This CDR3 is 16 amino acids long. V was clipped by 6 bases and J by 4 bases; unmatched bases: 11. The CDR3 is CASSPDRGQPYNEQFF. DNA of the CDR3: TGTGCCAGCAGCCCCGACAGGGGTCAACCTTACAATGAGCAGTTCTTC.

The chain couples TRBV6-5 to TRBJ1-2, with D tentatively TRBD1 (6 bases). Trimming removed 0 bases at V and 4 bases at J, with 9 bases between. Germline V gene sequence: CDR1 MNHEY, CDR2 SVGAGI. CDR3 length: 14 residues. The CDR3 bases are TGTGCCAGCAGTTACTCGGGGGCACGCTATGGCTACACCTTC. Its translation is CASSYSGARYGYTF.

This clonotype was counted a few times. The V call is TRBV25-1, the J call TRBJ2-2; D is perhaps TRBD2 (6 bases). Trimming took 1 base from V and 2 from J, leaving 11 bases between them. Germline V gives CDR1 MGHDK, CDR2 SYGVNS. There are 16 residues in the CDR3. The CDR3 DNA follows: TGTGCCAGCAGTGAATGGTTAGCGGAAAACACCGGGGAGCTGTTTTTT. This encodes CASSEWLAENTGELFF.